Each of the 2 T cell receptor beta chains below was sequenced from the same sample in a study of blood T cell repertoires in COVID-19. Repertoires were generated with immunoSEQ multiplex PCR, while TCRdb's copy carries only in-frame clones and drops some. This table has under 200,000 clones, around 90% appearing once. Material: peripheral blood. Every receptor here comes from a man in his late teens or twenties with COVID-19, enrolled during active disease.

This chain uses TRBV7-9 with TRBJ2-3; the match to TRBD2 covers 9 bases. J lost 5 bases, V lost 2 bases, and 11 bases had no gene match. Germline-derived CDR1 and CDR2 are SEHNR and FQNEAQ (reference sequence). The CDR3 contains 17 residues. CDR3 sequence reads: CASSLRGGRVFEDTQYF. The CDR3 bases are TGTGCCAGCAGCTTACGGGGCGGGAGGGTTTTCGAAGATACGCAGTATTTT.

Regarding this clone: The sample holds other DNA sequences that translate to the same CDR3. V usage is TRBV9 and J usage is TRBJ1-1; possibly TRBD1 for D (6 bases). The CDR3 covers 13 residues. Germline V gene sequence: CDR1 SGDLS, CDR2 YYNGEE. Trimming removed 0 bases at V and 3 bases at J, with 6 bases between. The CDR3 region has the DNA TGTGCCAGCAGCGTAGGGGGGCACACTGAAGCTTTCTTT. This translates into CASSVGGHTEAFF.